The entry below gives a single T cell receptor (beta chain) sequence along with its context. The CDR3 sequence is 17 residues long. Germline V gives CDR1 SGHNT, CDR2 YENEEA. Losses at the gene ends were 5 bases for V and 0 bases for J; bases not matched to a gene: 9. The data were obtained in a study of identifying expanded T cells in peripheral blood. Sequenced by immunoSEQ multiplex PCR; TCRdb stores in-frame clones only, minus some. The table shows about 94,000 clones, with approximately 88% occurring only once. No infections or other immune events were documented during collection. This TCR came from a person aged 18 to 70 in good health. The material sequenced was blood. The chain combines TRBV11-3 with TRBJ2-3; TRBD1 agrees at 9 bases. The CDR3 DNA reads TGTGCCAGCAGCCGTCCTTGGGACAGGGCTAGCACAGATACGCAGTATTTT. This translates into CASSRPWDRASTDTQYF.